This TCR beta chain is drawn from a study of spatial heterogeneity in lung cancer. General study findings and limits: Quantities of ubiquitous and regional expanded TCRs paralleled ubiquitous and regional nonsynonymous mutations, respectively. Counts that tracked tumor mutation counts were those of expanded intratumoral alpha and beta TCRs. Estimation of coverage gave values of around 7% for alpha and approximately 13% for beta chains in tumor T cells.

This sample's time point: sample taken at primary tumor resection. Sequencing covered unsorted whole RNA taken from tumor, nontumor lung or frozen PBMC. The table lists this clonotype with many counts. Its antigen is undetermined. This beta chain is an off-target read within a library intended for alpha chains, so its frequency means little. Individually, TCR cDNA molecules were each labelled with a unique molecular identifier. From the 5' RACE reads, TCRdb called clonotypes with MiXCR, one entry per CDR3 protein. Among more than 15,000 distinct CDR3 sequences listed, approximately 6.2% were seen once. The CDR3 loop spans 14 amino acids. Germline V CDR1 and CDR2: KGHSH, LQKENI. Trimming took 4 bases from V and 4 from J, leaving 12 bases between them.

The receptor was derived from a male donor with early-stage non-small cell lung cancer. V gene TRBV18 combines with J gene TRBJ2-3; D call uncertain. Here the sequenced sample was lung tumor tissue, taken at surgery. The CDR3 nucleotides are TGTGCCAGCTCACTGGACCTTTCAGCAGATACGCAGTATTTT. This gives the protein CASSLDLSADTQYF.